The source of this TCR beta chain is a study of cytomegalovirus exposure and HLA in healthy donors. Broader study findings: From TCR beta sequences, most subjects' HLA-A and HLA-B alleles were reportedly predicted accurately. TCR beta chain V- and J-gene trimming was linked, in a later analysis, to a missense variant in DCLRE1C. About 87% or about 30% of the time was how often most TCR beta V segments were productive, according to an earlier analysis. CMV serostatus stood as the only immune exposure information on hand.

With regard to this clone: Its cognate antigen is unknown.

13 Jbeta primers and 60 Vbeta primers were used for the PCR. Sequencing used immunoSEQ multiplex PCR; TCRdb keeps in-frame clones, though not all of them. Of around 94,000 clones listed, roughly four fifths are singletons. There are 18 residues in the CDR3. CDR1 and CDR2 (germline): SGHTA, FQGNSA. Losses at the gene ends were 5 bases for V and 5 bases for J; bases not matched to a gene: 17. Source material: PBMCs. The genes are TRBV7-2 and TRBJ2-1, with TRBD2 matching over 8 bases. This TCR was recovered from a male donor in good health and CMV-seropositive. The CDR3 DNA follows: TGTGCCAGCAGCCGACTCCCCACTACTAGCGGAGGCGACAATGAGCAGTTCTTC. Amino acid sequence: CASSRLPTTSGGDNEQFF.